This entry lists 19 T cell receptor beta chains sequenced from one sample in a study of T cells in Graves' hyperthyroidism and ophthalmopathy. Amplified regions were TCR beta CDR3 sequences from RNA transcripts. Primed by the HTBI set, a first-round RT-PCR was run on the TCR CDR3. TCRdb re-called the multiplex PCR reads with MiXCR, one entry per CDR3 protein. The table includes hundreds of thousands of distinct CDR3 sequences, less than 25% detected once. Material: blood. The receptors come from a woman in her 30s with Graves' ophthalmopathy.

The CDR3 region is CASSLPRRDEQYF. In DNA form, the CDR3 reads TGTGCCAGCAGTTTACCTCGACGGGACGAGCAGTACTTC. J is TRBJ2-7 and V is TRBV28; D gene ambiguous. Germline V gene sequence: CDR1 MDHEN, CDR2 SYDVKM. This CDR3 is built from 13 residues. V was pared by 2 bases and J by 5 bases, with 10 bases between.

This clonotype was counted between two and nine times. V gene TRBV11-1 combines with J gene TRBJ2-7, with TRBD1 as a possible D gene (6 bases). Deletions cut 7 bases from V and 8 bases from J, with 18 bases between. Germline V gives CDR1 SGHAT, CDR2 FQDESV (reference sequence). CDR3 length equals 13 residues. The CDR3 bases are TGTGCCAGCATCTGGACAGTAACCTTCAAGCAGTACTTC. As protein: CASIWTVTFKQYF. Full variable domain (outside the CDR3, taken from reference TRBV11-1 and TRBJ2-7): EAEVAQSPRYKITEKSQAVAFWCDPISGHATLYWYRQILGQGPELLVQFQDESVVDDSQLPKDRFSAERLKGVDSTLKIQPAELGDSAMYLCASIWTVTFKQYFGPGTRLTVT.

The table lists this clonotype with many counts. This chain links TRBV11-2 with TRBJ1-2; D not resolved. The CDR3 totals 16 residues. Germline V gives CDR1 SGHAT, CDR2 FQNNGV. V dropped 4 bases and J dropped 6 bases, with 21 bases sitting between them. The CDR3 reads CASSSLGRAWKDGYTF. The DNA of the CDR3 is TGTGCCAGCAGCTCATTAGGTCGGGCGTGGAAAGATGGCTACACCTTC.

This clonotype was seen many times. The gene calls are TRBV9 and TRBJ1-1, with D perhaps matching TRBD1 (6 bases). Germline lookup yields CDR1 SGDLS and CDR2 YYNGEE. The CDR3 has 16 residues. Trimming stripped 4 bases from V and 3 bases from J, with 19 bases between. CDR3: CASSPFGGGGHTEAFF. DNA for the CDR3: TGTGCCAGCAGCCCCTTTGGAGGGGGAGGGCACACTGAAGCTTTCTTT.

This clonotype has ten or more counts. The rearrangement uses TRBV7-8 and TRBJ2-7; the D is unclear. This CDR3 has 14 residues. V was clipped by 5 bases and J by 2 bases, with 13 bases between them. Germline V CDR1 and CDR2: SGHVS, FQNEAQ. The CDR3 sequence: CASSADALTYEQYF. The CDR3 DNA reads as TGTGCCAGCAGCGCGGACGCGCTTACCTACGAGCAGTACTTC.

This clonotype was seen ten or more times. V gene TRBV4-1 combines with J gene TRBJ1-1, with D tentatively TRBD1 (5 bases). The V end lost 1 base, the J end lost 1 base, and 13 bases lay between the germline ends. The germline gives CDR1 MGHRA, CDR2 YSYEKL. The CDR3 has 16 residues. The CDR3 DNA reads TGCGCCAGCAGCCAAGGGCCCCCACAGGAGAACACTGAAGCTTTCTTT. Translated: CASSQGPPQENTEAFF.

The gene calls are TRBV28 and TRBJ2-7; 9 nucleotides agree with TRBD1. Looked up from germline, CDR1 is MDHEN and CDR2 is SYDVKM. The CDR3 runs to 15 residues. The ends lost 3 bases at V and 3 bases at J; junction bases unmatched: 6. In DNA form, the CDR3 reads TGTGCCAGCAGTTTCCGACAGGGGGTAGTCTACGAGCAGTACTTC. As protein: CASSFRQGVVYEQYF.

To note about this clonotype: The CDR3 ends on some other residue instead of the conserved phenylalanine or tryptophan, so this is likely a read error. The chain carries TRBV6-1 and TRBJ1-5; D is ambiguous. This CDR3 is 14 amino acids long. Germline CDR1 is MNHNS and CDR2 is SASEGT. Trimming left V 8 bases short and J 0 bases short, with 11 bases between. CDR3 in DNA: TGTGCCAGCCAGGATAGGGATAGCAATCAGCCCCAGCATTAT. Protein product: CASQDRDSNQPQHY.

The chain carries TRBV6-5 and TRBJ1-1; possibly TRBD1 for D (5 bases). The CDR3 is 15 amino acids. Germline V lookup: CDR1 MNHEY, CDR2 SVGAGI. Trimming removed 1 base at V and 0 bases at J, with 9 bases between. This CDR3 is CASSYYSTVNTEAFF. In nucleotides, the CDR3 is TGTGCCAGCAGTTACTACTCGACAGTGAACACTGAAGCTTTCTTT.

A note on this clonotype: An end of the junction differs from the germline gene, which may be a read error. This rearrangement joins TRBV10-3 to TRBJ2-1, with 14 positions matching TRBD2. The CDR3 covers 15 residues. Germline V gene data show CDR1 as ENHRY and CDR2 as SYGVKD. CDR3 sequence: CAISRTSGGSDERFF. The CDR3 nucleotides read TGTGCCATCAGTCGGACTAGCGGGGGGAGCGATGAGCGGTTCTTC.

The table lists this clonotype with many counts. This chain uses TRBV20-1 with TRBJ1-1; D not resolved. This CDR3 is 12 amino acids long. Looked up from germline, CDR1 is DFQATT and CDR2 is SNEGSKA (reference sequence). The CDR3 here is CSTPLGNTEAFF. The CDR3 nucleotides are TGCAGCACCCCATTGGGGAACACTGAAGCTTTCTTT.

This clonotype was picked up many times. The CDR3 loop is CASSPWTGSGNQPQHF. The CDR3 nucleotides read TGTGCCAGCAGTCCATGGACAGGGAGTGGCAATCAGCCCCAGCATTTT. This chain uses TRBV6-5 with TRBJ1-5; 8 bases line up with TRBD1. The ends lost 5 bases at V and 2 bases at J; junction bases unmatched: 8. Germline-derived CDR1 and CDR2 are MNHEY and SVGAGI. The CDR3 contains 16 residues.

This clonotype was recorded many times. The genes are TRBV6-2 or TRBV6-3 and TRBJ2-3; no clear D. This CDR3 comprises 16 residues. V lost 0 bases to trimming and J lost 2 bases, with 12 bases between them. The germline CDR1 and CDR2 sequences are MNHEY and SVGEGT. Written as DNA, the CDR3 is TGTGCCAGCAGTTACTCCCCAGGACGGTCCACAGATACGCAGTATTTT. It yields the protein CASSYSPGRSTDTQYF.

V gene TRBV28 combines with J gene TRBJ1-2; 11 nucleotides line up with TRBD1. The CDR3 is made up of 17 amino acids. CDR1 is MDHEN and CDR2 is SYDVKM in the germline V gene. After removal of 4 bases from V and 7 bases from J, the junction contained 14 bases not matched to a gene. CDR3 in amino acids: CASSSPGTGGWPLGYTF. CDR3 bases: TGTGCCAGCAGTTCGCCCGGGACAGGGGGGTGGCCTCTTGGCTACACCTTC.

At least ten counts were recorded for this clonotype. V and J are TRBV2 and TRBJ1-1, with D tentatively TRBD1 (5 bases). The germline V and J ends were trimmed by 1 base and 1 base, with 16 bases remaining between them. The germline gives CDR1 SNHLY, CDR2 FYNNEI. CDR3 length: 17 amino acids. CDR3 in amino acids: CASSEDGGSLGNTEAFF. The CDR3 DNA reads TGTGCCAGCAGTGAAGATGGGGGTAGTCTGGGGAACACTGAAGCTTTCTTT.

This clonotype appeared many times. DNA of the CDR3: TGCAGTGCTTTAGCGGCGGTCCAAGAGACCCAGTACTTC. The encoded protein is CSALAAVQETQYF. The J gene is TRBJ2-5, the V gene TRBV20-1; D perhaps matches TRBD2 (6 bases). Trimming pared 5 bases from V and 1 base from J, leaving 11 bases between. Germline V CDR1 and CDR2: DFQATT, SNEGSKA (reference sequence). The length of the CDR3 is 13 residues.

This clonotype was counted ten times or more. This sequence joins TRBV2 and TRBJ2-5; 7 positions agree with TRBD2. CDR1 and CDR2 (germline): SNHLY, FYNNEI. With 6 bases clipped from V and 2 bases from J, the junction kept 6 bases outside the gene matches. The CDR3 is 14 amino acids. CDR3 DNA sequence: TGTGCCAGCAGAAGGCGACTAGCTCAAGAGACCCAGTACTTC. As protein: CASRRRLAQETQYF.

This sequence joins TRBV18 and TRBJ1-2; 10 positions match TRBD1. CDR1 is KGHSH and CDR2 is LQKENI in the germline V gene. V gave up 3 bases and J gave up 12 bases; unmatched junction bases: 13. CDR3 size: 15 residues. The CDR3, as DNA: TGTGCCAGCTCACCGGGACAGGGGCGCGGTGAAGGCCACACCTTC. Translation: CASSPGQGRGEGHTF. Together with reference TRBV18 and TRBJ1-2, the CDR3 gives the full variable domain: NAGVMQNPRHLVRRRGQEARLRCSPMKGHSHVYWYRQLPEEGLKFMVYLQKENIIDESGMPKERFSAEFPKEGPSILRIQQVVRGDSAAYFCASSPGQGRGEGHTFGSGTRLTVV.

V is TRBV29-1 and J is TRBJ2-3; possible D gene TRBD1, 5 bases. Trimming took 5 bases from V and 2 from J, leaving 14 bases between them. Looked up from germline, CDR1 is SQVTM and CDR2 is ANQGSEA. This CDR3 contains 14 residues. CDR3 coding DNA: TGCAGCGTTCGGGCAGGGTGGACCACAGATACGCAGTATTTT. Translating gives CSVRAGWTTDTQYF.